The 20 T cell receptor beta chains reported below all come from one sample, sequenced in a study of regulatory T cells in long-lasting Graves disease. As for time point: persistent/refractory GD, antithyroid drugs over 5 years with positive TRAb. From PBMCs, RNA was extracted and then used to make the TCR library. Construction of the TCR beta libraries employed iRepertoire HTBI primers in conjunction with Arm-PCR of CDR3 regions. MiXCR, run by TCRdb on the multiplex PCR reads, gives a single entry per CDR3 protein. The table has about 290,000 distinct CDR3 sequences, 22% seen once; the top ten hold roughly 50%. This specimen consisted of peripheral blood mononuclear cells (PBMCs), obtained when the disease was refractory, from a patient treated with antithyroid drugs. The receptors shown here come from a female donor with Graves disease.

This clonotype was seen repeatedly, ten times or more. This chain uses TRBV28 with TRBJ2-7; D perhaps matches TRBD1 (6 bases). Trimming pared 7 bases from V and 3 bases from J, leaving 16 bases between. CDR3 length equals 14 residues. Germline-derived CDR1 and CDR2 are MDHEN and SYDVKM. In nucleotides, the CDR3 is TGTGCCAGCACCTCAGGGGTGGGGTACTACGAGCAGTACTTC. Translation: CASTSGVGYYEQYF.

This chain uses TRBV3-1 with TRBJ1-1; a possible D gene is TRBD1 (5 bases). Germline CDR1 is LGHDT and CDR2 is YNNKEL (reference sequence). The CDR3 is 14 amino acids. Deletions cut 1 base from V and 12 bases from J, with 18 bases between. CDR3 loop: CASSQVGAGWMTFF. CDR3 nucleotide sequence: TGTGCCAGCAGCCAAGTAGGGGCAGGGTGGATGACTTTCTTT. Supplemented by reference TRBV3-1 and TRBJ1-1, the full variable domain reads DTAVSQTPKYLVTQMGNDKSIKCEQNLGHDTMYWYKQDSKKFLKIMFSYNNKELIINETVPNRFSPKSPDKAHLNLHINSLELGDSAVYFCASSQVGAGWMTFFGQGTRLTVV.

The chain uses TRBV20-1 and TRBJ2-5; D not resolved. Trimming stripped 2 bases from V and 0 bases from J, with 13 bases between. CDR1 DFQATT and CDR2 SNEGSKA come from the germline V gene (reference sequence). This CDR3 is 15 amino acids long. The DNA of the CDR3 is TGCAGTGCTAGAAATCTTCAGGATTACCAAGAGACCCAGTACTTC. Translation gives CSARNLQDYQETQYF.

This clonotype was seen many times. The J gene is TRBJ2-7, the V gene TRBV3-1, with TRBD2 matching over 7 bases. Unmatched junction bases numbered 5, after V lost 1 base and J lost 5 bases. Per the germline V gene, CDR1 is LGHDT and CDR2 is YNNKEL (reference sequence). The CDR3 runs 14 residues. The CDR3 nucleotides are TGTGCCAGCAGCCAAGCAGCGGGAAGGGACGAGCAGTACTTC. Residues: CASSQAAGRDEQYF.

This CDR3 is CANNTFGVRPEAFF. DNA for the CDR3: TGTGCCAACAATACTTTTGGGGTTCGGCCTGAAGCTTTCTTT. The chain links TRBV19 to TRBJ1-1; D is undetermined. Germline CDR1 is LNHDA and CDR2 is SQIVND (reference sequence). V lost 10 bases, J lost 6 bases, and 21 bases lay in between. This CDR3 spans 14 amino acids.

This clonotype was counted many times. J is TRBJ1-1 and V is TRBV6-4; 7 bases are a match to TRBD1. The CDR3 covers 13 residues. Germline lookup yields CDR1 MRHNA and CDR2 SNTAGT. V was clipped by 5 bases and J by 6 bases; unmatched bases: 6. This CDR3 reads CASSPGGAAEAFF. For the CDR3, the DNA is TGTGCCAGCAGTCCAGGGGGGGCGGCTGAAGCTTTCTTT.

Details on this clonotype: This sequence may be a read error, since a much larger clone differs from it by one base. The genes are TRBV24-1 and TRBJ2-5; no firm D call. TRBJ2-4 explains the end of the DNA better; the J call may be wrong. Germline CDR1 is KGHDR and CDR2 is SFDVKD. The CDR3 consists of 17 residues. The CDR3 spells CAPPRRLSWDAKHIQYF. CDR3 nucleotides: TGTGCCCCTCCGCGCCGGCTCTCGTGGGATGCCAAACACATTCAGTACTTC.

The rearrangement uses TRBV29-1 and TRBJ1-1; perhaps TRBD1 as D (6 bases). CDR1 is SQVTM, CDR2 ANQGSEA, per germline. V gave up 4 bases and J gave up 1 base, with 7 bases separating them. The CDR3 sequence is 12 residues long. The CDR3 region is CSVVRGNTEAFF. CDR3 DNA sequence: TGCAGCGTTGTCAGGGGGAACACTGAAGCTTTCTTT.

This clonotype was detected only a few times. This chain uses TRBV3-1 with TRBJ2-4, with D perhaps assigned TRBD1 or TRBD2 (7 bases each). CDR3 length equals 14 residues. V dropped 3 bases and J dropped 6 bases, with 12 bases sitting between them. Germline CDR1 and CDR2: LGHDT and YNNKEL (reference sequence). This CDR3 reads CASSHTGEGNIQYF. The DNA for the CDR3 is TGTGCCAGCAGCCATACAGGGGAGGGAAACATTCAGTACTTC.

The V gene is TRBV5-1, the J gene TRBJ1-2, with 10 nucleotides matching TRBD1. This CDR3 region has 15 residues. Per the germline V gene, CDR1 is SGHRS and CDR2 is YFSETQ. Trimming cost V 4 bases and J 2 bases; bases outside gene matches: 5. CDR3 residues: CASSVGTGVNYGYTF. CDR3 DNA sequence: TGCGCCAGCAGCGTTGGGACAGGGGTAAACTATGGCTACACCTTC.

This clonotype was seen ten or more times. This chain connects TRBV9 to TRBJ1-2; D is unclear. The CDR3 loop spans 15 amino acids. Germline V CDR1 and CDR2: SGDLS, YYNGEE. The V and J ends lost 5 bases and 0 bases respectively, with 14 bases between them. CDR3 sequence: CASSESIGPNYGYTF. The DNA of the CDR3 is TGTGCCAGCAGTGAATCGATAGGTCCTAACTATGGCTACACCTTC.

This clonotype was recorded at least ten times. CDR3 sequence (DNA): TGTGCCAGCAGCCTCTCGGGGACAGGCCGCCAAGAGACCCAGTACTTC. This encodes CASSLSGTGRQETQYF. This chain links TRBV9 with TRBJ2-5, with 8 positions matching TRBD1. Germline V CDR1 and CDR2: SGDLS, YYNGEE. CDR3 size: 16 residues. V was clipped by 4 bases and J by 1 base; unmatched bases: 9.

This clonotype was picked up many times. The rearrangement links TRBV11-2 to TRBJ2-7; tentative D call: TRBD1 (6 bases). Trimming shortened V by 6 bases and J by 2 bases, and 11 bases separated the two germline ends. Germline-derived CDR1 and CDR2 are SGHAT and FQNNGV. This CDR3 is 13 amino acids long. For the CDR3, the DNA is TGTGCCAGCAGAACAGGGCCCACCTACGAGCAGTACTTC. This gives the protein CASRTGPTYEQYF.

This clonotype was observed many times. The chain carries TRBV28 and TRBJ1-1; 9 bases fit TRBD1. V lost 6 bases, J lost 4 bases, and 6 bases stayed unmatched. CDR3 length equals 14 residues. Germline V gives CDR1 MDHEN, CDR2 SYDVKM. The CDR3: CASSRDRVITEAFF. The CDR3, as DNA: TGTGCCAGCAGCCGGGACAGGGTAATCACTGAAGCTTTCTTT.

This clonotype was detected only a few times. This chain connects TRBV6-1 to TRBJ1-4; 7 bases are a match to TRBD1. Germline-derived CDR1 and CDR2 are MNHNS and SASEGT. This CDR3 contains 17 residues. J gave up 7 bases and V 2 bases, and 13 bases lay outside the gene matches. For the CDR3, the DNA is TGTGCCAGCAGTGAATGGCGGACAGGTGGGCAGGGTGAAAAACTGTTTTTT. Encoded protein: CASSEWRTGGQGEKLFF.

Ten or more counts support this clonotype. The CDR3 DNA reads TGTGCCAGCAGTTTATCAAGGGTGGGGGAAGCTTTCTTT. Amino acids: CASSLSRVGEAFF. The gene calls are TRBV28 and TRBJ1-1; D is unresolved. Germline V gives CDR1 MDHEN, CDR2 SYDVKM. There are 13 residues in the CDR3. V was cut by 1 base and J by 8 bases, with 11 bases left in between.

The chain carries TRBV11-2 and TRBJ2-2; 9 nucleotides match TRBD1. This CDR3 is 16 amino acids long. CDR1 and CDR2 from the germline V gene are SGHAT and FQNNGV. V lost 2 bases to trimming and J lost 7 bases; unmatched junction nucleotides: 8. The CDR3 DNA is TGTGCCAGCAGCTTATTTTACAGGGGGCCCGGCGGGGAGCTGTTTTTT. Encoded protein: CASSLFYRGPGGELFF.

Details on this clonotype: A read error is possible here, since a much larger clone lies one base away. The chain has TRBV6-1 and TRBJ1-2; tentatively, D is TRBD1 (5 bases). Germline V lookup: CDR1 MNHNS, CDR2 SASEGT. The CDR3 loop spans 15 amino acids. DNA for the CDR3: TGTGCCAGCAGTAACCGGGACGGGAATCTCTATGGCTACGCCTTC. It codes for CASSNRDGNLYGYAF.

The sample holds many counts of this clonotype. The chain uses TRBV28 and TRBJ2-5; possibly TRBD1 for D (5 bases). The CDR3 runs 16 residues. Trimming pared 11 bases from V and 0 bases from J, leaving 22 bases between. The germline V gene encodes CDR1 MDHEN and CDR2 SYDVKM. CDR3 in DNA: TGTGCCTCCACGCTCCAGGGAAGCCCCCACCAAGAGACCCAGTACTTC. Amino acids: CASTLQGSPHQETQYF.

The chain is built from TRBV2 and TRBJ2-5; TRBD1 might be the D (6 bases). CDR1 is SNHLY and CDR2 is FYNNEI in the germline V gene. V lost 7 bases and J lost 3, with 12 bases in between. This CDR3 is 13 amino acids long. The CDR3 loop reads CASKHRDEETQYF. The CDR3 DNA reads as TGTGCCAGCAAGCACAGGGATGAAGAGACCCAGTACTTC.